This T cell receptor (beta chain) was retrieved from a study of blood T cell repertoires in COVID-19. This CDR3 region has 13 residues. Trimming pared 0 bases from V and 4 bases from J, leaving 6 bases between. Germline lookup yields CDR1 MRHNA and CDR2 SNTAGT. Assay: immunoSEQ multiplex PCR; the TCRdb copy retains only in-frame clones and omits some. The table has 50,000 or so clones, around 87% seen once; the top ten hold over 5.5%. The clonotype comes from a man aged 45-65 years with active COVID-19. V usage is TRBV6-4 and J usage is TRBJ1-2, with D unclear. Sequenced material: peripheral blood. CDR3 amino acids: CASSDSGFYGYTF. The CDR3 bases are TGTGCCAGCAGTGACTCGGGCTTCTATGGCTACACCTTC.